The rows below give T cell receptor beta chains drawn from one sample of a study of identical twins. TCRdb reprocessed the 5' RACE reads with MiXCR, giving one entry per CDR3 protein. The repertoire includes about 530,000 distinct CDR3 sequences, about 15% of them detected once, and 0.35% to 0.45% sits in the top ten. In addition, the sample was reused for a study of yellow fever vaccine responses in identical twins.

Source material: CD4+ T cells sorted from blood. All receptors derive from a woman in her late teens or twenties in good health. CDR3s include the opening cysteine and the closing phenylalanine or tryptophan. The D gene is left open where the match is weak. Some rows mark clone size as missing; the rest say once, few, many or name a class of expanded clone.

d_call	clone_size	v_call	j_call	cdr3_aa	cdr3_nt
TRBD2	many	TRBV7-8	TRBJ2-1	CASSLVGGEQFF	TGTGCCAGCAGCTTGGTGGGGGGGGAGCAGTTCTTC
.	.	TRBV27	TRBJ2-3	CASSLTRTRQGDTQYF	TGTGCCAGCAGTTTAACCCGGACAAGGCAGGGGGATACGCAGTATTTT
TRBD1	.	TRBV5-1	TRBJ2-7	CASSARPGQGAYEQYF	TGCGCCAGCAGCGCAAGACCGGGACAGGGGGCCTACGAGCAGTACTTC
TRBD2	few	TRBV15	TRBJ2-2	CATSRLSASGDAGELFF	TGTGCCACCAGCAGGCTTAGCGCTAGCGGTGACGCCGGGGAGCTGTTTTTT
.	few	TRBV28	TRBJ1-2	CASSLSGTLANYGYTF	TGTGCCAGCAGTTTATCCGGGACATTAGCTAACTATGGCTACACCTTC
.	.	TRBV27	TRBJ2-5	CASSLRGYGRETQYF	TGTGCCAGCAGTTTGCGGGGTTATGGACGAGAGACCCAGTACTTC
TRBD1	.	TRBV27	TRBJ2-7	CASSFDRVGIYEQYF	TGTGCCAGCAGTTTTGACAGGGTGGGAATCTACGAGCAGTACTTC
.	once	TRBV5-1	TRBJ2-7	CASSLDSGAYEQYF	TGCGCCAGCAGCTTGGATTCAGGGGCCTACGAGCAGTACTTC
.	.	TRBV2	TRBJ2-1	CASSEWTAGHNEQFF	TGTGCCAGCAGTGAGTGGACAGCGGGCCACAATGAGCAGTTCTTC
.	many	TRBV20-1	TRBJ2-1	CSARQVGGYNEQFF	TGCAGTGCTAGACAGGTGGGGGGCTACAATGAGCAGTTCTTC
TRBD2	few	TRBV5-1	TRBJ2-3	CASSLGLAGSGRDTQYF	TGCGCCAGCAGCTTGGGACTAGCGGGAAGTGGGCGAGATACGCAGTATTTT
.	.	TRBV20-1	TRBJ1-2	CSATRDSLFLYGYTF	TGCAGTGCTACCAGGGATTCTCTTTTCCTCTATGGCTACACCTTC
TRBD2	.	TRBV7-2	TRBJ2-3	CASSRGDFADTQYF	TGTGCCAGCAGCCGGGGGGATTTCGCAGATACGCAGTATTTT
.	many	TRBV5-1	TRBJ2-7	CASTPDSLYEQYF	TGCGCCAGCACCCCGGACAGCCTTTACGAGCAGTACTTC
TRBD2	.	TRBV20-1	TRBJ2-5	CSASLAGGLETQYF	TGCAGTGCCTCATTAGCGGGGGGGCTTGAGACCCAGTACTTC
.	few	TRBV6-1	TRBJ1-2	CASSEAQYYGYTF	TGTGCCAGCAGTGAAGCTCAATACTATGGCTACACCTTC
.	few	TRBV18	TRBJ2-5	CASSPQPRGPTGYQETQYF	TGTGCCAGCTCACCCCAACCCAGGGGTCCCACTGGATACCAAGAGACCCAGTACTTC
TRBD1	.	TRBV24-1	TRBJ1-1	CATSDGQGREAFF	TGTGCCACCAGTGACGGACAGGGACGGGAAGCTTTCTTT
TRBD1	few	TRBV13	TRBJ2-7	CASSFDRGLVEQYF	TGTGCCAGCAGCTTCGACAGGGGGCTTGTAGAGCAGTACTTC
.	few	TRBV10-3	TRBJ2-1	CAISESVSGTGQWFF	TGTGCCATCAGTGAGTCAGTTTCGGGCACAGGCCAGTGGTTCTTC
.	.	TRBV20-1	TRBJ1-4	CSARLEGVEKLFF	TGCAGTGCTCGGTTGGAGGGAGTCGAAAAACTGTTTTTT
.	few	TRBV12-3/TRBV12-4	TRBJ2-2	CASSFTVATGELFF	TGTGCCAGCAGTTTTACTGTGGCCACCGGGGAGCTGTTTTTT
.	few	TRBV28	TRBJ1-6	CASSLLREIVPLHF	TGTGCCAGCAGTTTATTGCGGGAAATAGTACCCCTCCACTTT
.	many	TRBV5-1	TRBJ1-2	CASSMYAGDYGYTF	TGCGCCAGCAGCATGTACGCAGGGGACTATGGCTACACCTTC
.	.	TRBV7-2	TRBJ1-1	CASSRAQGWTEAFF	TGTGCCAGCAGCCGGGCCCAGGGTTGGACTGAAGCTTTCTTT
.	.	TRBV28	TRBJ2-1	CASTKRLIPNEQFF	TGTGCCAGCACCAAGCGGTTAATACCCAATGAGCAGTTCTTC
TRBD1	.	TRBV27	TRBJ2-1	CASSEDRLPYNEQFF	TGTGCCAGCAGTGAGGACAGGCTCCCCTACAATGAGCAGTTCTTC
.	many	TRBV5-1	TRBJ1-1	CASSSPGHSETEAFF	TGCGCCAGCAGCTCTCCAGGGCATTCGGAGACTGAAGCTTTCTTT
TRBD2	.	TRBV12-3/TRBV12-4	TRBJ2-7	CASSLTGREPGLAGFSPYEQYF	TGTGCCAGCAGTTTGACGGGCAGGGAACCGGGACTAGCGGGATTCAGCCCCTACGAGCAGTACTTC
.	few	TRBV24-1	TRBJ2-2	CATSDSGTGGSGELFF	TGTGCCACCAGTGATTCCGGGACTGGAGGGTCCGGGGAGCTGTTTTTT
.	few	TRBV4-1	TRBJ2-2	CASSQVGAANTGELFF	TGCGCCAGCAGCCAAGTTGGGGCAGCGAACACCGGGGAGCTGTTTTTT
.	.	TRBV4-1	TRBJ1-1	CASSQESSEAFF	TGCGCCAGCAGCCAAGAATCCTCTGAAGCTTTCTTT
TRBD2	.	TRBV11-1	TRBJ2-5	CASSLGLAGDYTQETQYF	TGTGCCAGCAGCTTAGGGCTAGCGGGGGACTACACCCAAGAGACCCAGTACTTC
TRBD1	few	TRBV7-2	TRBJ1-5	CASSPPDRGKNQPQHF	TGTGCCAGCAGCCCCCCGGACAGGGGGAAAAATCAGCCCCAGCATTTT
TRBD1	.	TRBV5-6	TRBJ2-1	CASSQGQVFREQFF	TGTGCCAGCAGCCAGGGACAGGTCTTTAGGGAGCAGTTCTTC
TRBD2	few	TRBV4-2	TRBJ2-1	CASSRGGTSGSYNEQFF	TGTGCCAGCAGCCGCGGTGGGACTAGCGGCTCCTACAATGAGCAGTTCTTC
TRBD2	few	TRBV6-1	TRBJ2-1	CATQRRLAGYNEQFF	TGTGCCACCCAGAGGCGACTAGCGGGATACAATGAGCAGTTCTTC
.	few	TRBV29-1	TRBJ1-1	CSVLSVMNTEAFF	TGCAGCGTTCTCTCCGTGATGAACACTGAAGCTTTCTTT
.	few	TRBV5-1	TRBJ2-1	CASSSLGAEVNEQFF	TGCGCCAGCAGCTCTTTGGGGGCAGAGGTCAATGAGCAGTTCTTC
.	few	TRBV5-5	TRBJ2-1	CASSLAPNGEQFF	TGTGCCAGCAGCTTGGCCCCCAATGGTGAGCAGTTCTTC